These T cell receptor beta chains were read from a single sample in a study of OX40 agonist ivuxolimab in advanced cancers. Repertoires were generated with immunoSEQ multiplex PCR, while TCRdb's copy carries only in-frame clones and drops some. The sample carries some 77,000 clones, roughly 88% recorded once. The specimen was CD4+ or CD8+ T cells sorted from blood, collected in a trial of the OX40 agonist ivuxolimab. The receptor set was obtained from an adult with an advanced solid tumor such as melanoma, head and neck, liver or kidney cancer. CDR3s include the opening cysteine and the closing phenylalanine or tryptophan. A D gene is named only where the DNA matches it firmly. Rows give clone size only sometimes, using once, few, many, or a class for an expanded clone.

>TRBJ2-4|NA|TRBV6-1|NA
CASSPHLNIQYF
TGTGCCAGCAGTCCTCATCTAAACATTCAGTACTTC
>TRBJ1-3|TRBD1|TRBV27|NA
CASSPNRGAGNTIYF
TGTGCCAGCAGTCCCAACAGGGGGGCTGGAAACACCATATATTTT
>TRBJ2-5|NA|TRBV7-8|NA
CASSLVGVLETQYF
TGTGCCAGCAGCTTAGTGGGGGTTTTGGAGACCCAGTACTTC
>TRBJ1-3|NA|TRBV19|few
CASSMMGSGNTIYF
TGTGCCAGTAGTATGATGGGGTCCGGAAACACCATATATTTT
>TRBJ1-1|NA|TRBV13|NA
CASSQYAATYTEAFF
TGCGCCAGCAGCCAGTACGCCGCTACTTACACTGAAGCTTTCTTT
>TRBJ2-7|NA|TRBV6-6|NA
CASSYSLSDYEQYF
TGTGCCAGCAGTTACTCGCTCTCGGACTACGAGCAGTACTTC
>TRBJ1-5|NA|TRBV2|NA
CASSGEDQPQHF
TGTGCCAGCAGTGGGGAAGATCAGCCCCAGCATTTT
>TRBJ1-6|NA|TRBV5-1|few
CATRREGDSPLHF
TGCGCCACCCGCAGGGAAGGGGATTCACCCCTCCACTTT
>TRBJ1-1|TRBD1|TRBV18|NA
CASSPRTGVQGTEAFF
TGTGCCAGCTCACCACGGACAGGTGTGCAGGGCACTGAAGCTTTCTTT
>TRBJ2-4|NA|TRBV19|NA
CASLGARGASNIQYF
TGTGCCAGCCTTGGAGCCAGGGGGGCCTCGAACATTCAGTACTTC
>TRBJ1-2|NA|TRBV5-1|once
CASSPDINYGYTF
TGCGCCAGCAGCCCAGATATAAACTATGGCTACACCTTC
>TRBJ2-1|NA|TRBV6-5|NA
CASSSFPISPNEQFF
TGTGCCAGCAGTTCGTTCCCCATCTCCCCTAATGAGCAGTTCTTC
>TRBJ2-4|NA|TRBV7-9|NA
CASSLGGQTAKNIQYF
TGTGCCAGCAGCTTAGGAGGACAGACAGCCAAAAACATTCAGTACTTC
>TRBJ2-5|NA|TRBV5-1|NA
CASSLWETQYF
TGCGCCAGCAGCTTGTGGGAGACCCAGTACTTC
>TRBJ2-3|TRBD2|TRBV19|NA
CASSIGGWSDTQYF
TGTGCCAGTAGTATCGGGGGGTGGTCAGATACGCAGTATTTT
>TRBJ2-2|NA|TRBV10-3|once
CAISEPKPQGPGELFF
TGTGCCATCAGTGAGCCTAAACCGCAGGGTCCCGGGGAGCTGTTTTTT
>TRBJ1-2|TRBD1|TRBV29-1|NA
CSALELQGAGGYTF
TGCAGCGCCCTAGAGCTACAGGGGGCTGGGGGCTACACCTTC
>TRBJ1-4|NA|TRBV12-5|few
CASGLELGEKLFF
TGTGCTAGTGGTTTGGAGTTGGGGGAAAAACTGTTTTTT
>TRBJ2-2|NA|TRBV11-2|few
CASSLGFSTGELFF
TGTGCCAGCAGCTTAGGGTTCAGCACCGGGGAGCTGTTTTTT
>TRBJ2-3|NA|TRBV7-2|NA
CASSSAAARSPDTQYF
TGTGCCAGCAGCTCGGCAGCCGCAAGGAGCCCAGATACGCAGTATTTT
>TRBJ2-2|NA|TRBV11-2|NA
CASSFVRKGPTGELFF
TGTGCCAGCAGCTTTGTCCGTAAGGGCCCCACCGGGGAGCTGTTTTTT
>TRBJ1-1|TRBD1|TRBV6-6|NA
CASRKDRGPEAFF
TGTGCCAGCAGAAAGGACAGGGGCCCTGAAGCTTTCTTT
>TRBJ1-2|TRBD1|TRBV7-2|NA
CASSLSDRGRGYTF
TGTGCCAGCAGCTTGTCGGACAGGGGGCGTGGCTACACCTTC
>TRBJ2-7|NA|TRBV6-5|NA
CASSSRESYEQYF
TGTGCCAGCAGTTCTCGGGAAAGTTACGAGCAGTACTTC
>TRBJ1-4|TRBD1|TRBV5-1|NA
CASSSTGWNEKLFF
TGCGCCAGCAGCTCGACAGGGTGGAATGAAAAACTGTTTTTT
>TRBJ2-1|NA|TRBV5-1|NA
CASSLAVHSYNEQFF
TGCGCCAGCAGCTTGGCCGTACACTCCTACAATGAGCAGTTCTTC
>TRBJ1-6|TRBD1|TRBV7-9|NA
CASSWDSRNSPLHF
TGTGCCAGCAGCTGGGACAGTCGAAATTCACCCCTCCACTTT
>TRBJ2-3|NA|TRBV7-9|NA
CASSLSPGRDTQYF
TGTGCCAGCAGCTTATCGCCAGGGAGAGATACGCAGTATTTT
>TRBJ2-1|NA|TRBV2|NA
CASSVLAYNEQFF
TGTGCCAGCAGCGTCCTTGCGTACAATGAGCAGTTCTTC
>TRBJ1-1|NA|TRBV11-2|once
CASSHSGHNTEAFF
TGTGCCAGCAGCCATTCGGGGCACAACACTGAAGCTTTCTTT
>TRBJ1-4|TRBD1|TRBV4-3|NA
CASSQVDAGGAYEKLFF
TGCGCCAGCAGCCAAGTTGACGCAGGGGGCGCCTATGAAAAACTGTTTTTT
>TRBJ1-6|TRBD1|TRBV9|NA
CASSGGTGGDSPLHF
TGTGCCAGCAGCGGAGGGACAGGGGGAGATTCACCCCTCCACTTT
>TRBJ2-1|NA|TRBV5-1|few
CASSLDPQDEQFF
TGCGCCAGCAGCTTGGACCCCCAGGATGAGCAGTTCTTC
>TRBJ2-6|TRBD1|TRBV19|NA
CASHRGQGASGANVLTF
TGTGCCTCCCACCGGGGACAGGGGGCATCTGGGGCCAACGTCCTGACTTTC
>TRBJ2-5|TRBD1|TRBV5-4|NA
CASSPRDRGQETQYF
TGTGCCAGCAGCCCCCGGGACAGGGGACAAGAGACCCAGTACTTC
>TRBJ1-3|TRBD1|TRBV30|NA
CAWSRDSGSGNTIYF
TGTGCCTGGAGTAGGGACAGCGGCTCTGGAAACACCATATATTTT
>TRBJ2-1|TRBD2|TRBV29-1|NA
CSVGDRGSQLAGDNEQFF
TGCAGCGTAGGCGACCGGGGGTCGCAACTAGCGGGAGATAATGAGCAGTTCTTC
>TRBJ2-1|NA|TRBV5-1|NA
CASSSVRGNDEQFF
TGCGCCAGCAGCTCCGTGAGGGGGAATGATGAGCAGTTCTTC
>TRBJ1-3|NA|TRBV6-1|few
CASSERDGTGNTIYF
TGTGCCAGCAGTGAACGGGACGGAACTGGAAACACCATATATTTT
>TRBJ2-7|TRBD1|TRBV27|NA
CASSNDRVPSEQYF
TGTGCCAGCAGCAACGACAGGGTTCCGTCCGAGCAGTACTTC
>TRBJ1-2|NA|TRBV10-3|few
CAISEKGLNYGYTF
TGTGCCATCAGTGAGAAGGGGCTTAACTATGGCTACACCTTC
>TRBJ2-3|NA|TRBV19|NA
CASNPNPAGTDTQYF
TGTGCCAGTAACCCCAATCCGGCCGGCACAGATACGCAGTATTTT
>TRBJ2-5|TRBD2|TRBV4-1|NA
CASSPGVASGRETQYF
TGCGCCAGCAGCCCAGGAGTGGCTAGCGGGAGGGAGACCCAGTACTTC
>TRBJ2-7|NA|TRBV6-5|NA
CASSYNPYEQYF
TGTGCCAGCAGTTACAACCCCTACGAGCAGTACTTC
>TRBJ2-1|TRBD2|TRBV7-2|NA
CASGGGLAGVSEQFF
TGTGCCAGCGGCGGTGGACTAGCGGGGGTCTCTGAGCAGTTCTTC